A single TCR beta chain is shown here with its context. The protocol was immunoSEQ multiplex PCR, while the TCRdb copy is restricted to in-frame clones and leaves out a portion. The data contain about 100,000 clones, less than 95% of them singletons. The record originates from a study of OX40 agonist ivuxolimab in advanced cancers. As for the study in general: Prior therapy, whether anti-PD-1, anti-PD-L1 or anti-CTLA-4, was allowed, and roughly 41% had some.

The CDR3 consists of 16 residues. Germline CDR1 and CDR2: SGHTA and FQGTGA. Trimming left V 4 bases short and J 5 bases short, with 19 bases between. The sequence was collected from an adult with an advanced solid tumor such as melanoma, head and neck, liver or kidney cancer. The chain is built from TRBV7-3 and TRBJ2-3, with D possibly TRBD1 on 7 matching bases. Sample: CD4+ or CD8+ T cells sorted from blood, taken in a trial of the OX40 agonist ivuxolimab. The CDR3 DNA sequence: TGTGCCAGCAGCTCCCACTCAGGGGGGAATGGAGATACGCAGTATTTT. Translating it yields CASSSHSGGNGDTQYF.